This TCR beta chain is drawn from a study of a mutant IDH1 vaccine in newly diagnosed glioma. Turning to the study itself: Treated patients had a mean age of about 44 years and a sex split that was around 60% male and roughly 40% female. Beforehand, treatment had been radiotherapy, temozolomide, or both; the majority received both.

CDR3 length: 14 residues. V lost 1 base to trimming and J lost 4 bases, with 11 bases between them. The V gene's germline CDR1 is SGHNT and CDR2 YYREEE (reference sequence). Time point indicated: baseline, week 1 (first vaccination visit). Stated treatment: pre-vaccination baseline after standard-of-care therapy. Donors' newly diagnosed IDH1-mutant WHO grade 3 or 4 astrocytomas lacked nuclear ATRX. The assay was immunoSEQ multiplex PCR, and TCRdb's table has in-frame clones only and misses some. This sample has around 33,000 clones, with 88% found just once. This sequence originates from a woman in her 40s with glioma. V is TRBV5-4 and J is TRBJ1-1; tentative D call: TRBD1 (6 bases). The source was PBMCs, collected from a glioma patient treated with radiotherapy, temozolomide or both. The DNA for the CDR3 is TGTGCCAGCAGCTTGTGGGGGGCGCCCACTGAAGCTTTCTTT. This encodes CASSLWGAPTEAFF. The full variable domain, its missing parts supplied by reference TRBV5-4 and TRBJ1-1, is ETGVTQSPTHLIKTRGQQVTLRCSSQSGHNTVSWYQQALGQGPQFIFQYYREEENGRGNFPPRFSGLQFPNYSSELNVNALELDDSALYLCASSLWGAPTEAFFGQGTRLTVV.